This TCR beta chain was identified in a study of Ad26.COV2.S vaccination and SARS-CoV-2 variants. Overall study context: Enrolled in COV1001, the donor was in the Ad26.COV2.S trial arm, which received the vaccine. The authors gave Ad26.COV2.S intramuscularly, either once or twice 56 days apart.

CDR3 length: 14 residues. Germline V gene data show CDR1 as LNHDA and CDR2 as SQIVND (reference sequence). V lost 6 bases and J lost 1, with 12 bases in between. Profiling relied on immunoSEQ multiplex PCR, and the TCRdb table lists in-frame clones only, not all of them. The table includes 360,000 or so clones, 89% detected once. Treatment denoted: roughly 20 received Ad26.COV2.S at low or high dose, single or two shots; roughly 5 received placebo; per-sample allocation not given. The samples were gathered on day 63 after the first injection of vaccine or placebo. The chain uses TRBV19 and TRBJ1-2, with a tentative D call TRBD1 (5 bases). The sequence was obtained from a person between 18 and 65 years old who received the Ad26.COV2.S COVID-19 vaccine or a placebo. Material: peripheral blood, obtained in a trial of Ad26.COV2.S vaccine versus placebo. DNA for the CDR3: TGTGCCAGTAGAGTTAGGGGAGATAACTATGGCTACACCTTC. Protein product: CASRVRGDNYGYTF.